This T cell receptor (beta chain) was sequenced for a study of PD-1 blockade in classical Hodgkin lymphoma. Indicated time point: newly diagnosed, previously untreated cHL patient sample. Negative magnetic selection isolated CD4+ T cells from thawed PBMCs. Sequencing used immunoSEQ multiplex PCR; TCRdb keeps in-frame clones, though not all of them. The data contain tens of thousands of clones, 88% of them seen just once; the ten biggest clones take up over 1%. Turning to this clone: Its antigen is as yet unknown.

Regarding the study as a whole: Baseline TCR diversity was reportedly lower in newly diagnosed patients than in healthy donors. It was reported as lower still in relapsed/refractory patients. Possible causes of repertoire differences, disease activity or prior therapy, remain undefined.

This sequence was found in a human donor with classical Hodgkin lymphoma. The sequenced sample consisted of CD4+ T cells from blood.

DNA of the CDR3: TGTGCCACCAGCAAAAATCGACTAGCGGGTTACAATGAGCAGTTCTTC. Translated, it gives CATSKNRLAGYNEQFF. The gene calls are TRBV15 and TRBJ2-1, with TRBD2 identical over 10 bases. With 4 bases clipped from V and 4 bases from J, the junction kept 7 bases outside the gene matches. The CDR3 is made up of 16 amino acids. Germline values: CDR1 LNHNV, CDR2 YYDKDF (reference sequence).